This TCR beta chain is from a study of T cell responses to AZD1222 COVID-19 vaccine. Using immunoSEQ multiplex PCR, the repertoire was profiled, and TCRdb retains in-frame clones only, with some absent. The sample lists about 110,000 clones; more than 70% were seen once. The CDR3 sequence is 15 residues long. Germline V gene sequence: CDR1 SEHNR, CDR2 FQNEAQ (reference sequence). V was pared by 1 base and J by 0 bases, with 1 base of the junction left unmatched. The V and J genes are TRBV7-9 and TRBJ1-1; TRBD1 agrees at 8 bases. The sequence was collected from an adult who received the AZD1222 COVID-19 vaccine. This sample comprised peripheral blood, obtained 28 days after the second AZD1222 dose. CDR3 coding DNA: TGTGCCAGCAGCTTAGGGACAGGGATGAACACTGAAGCTTTCTTT. Its protein product is CASSLGTGMNTEAFF.